The T cell receptor beta chain described here comes from a study of identical twins. General observations from the study: Models, which agreed with sharing between unrelated individuals, nonetheless underestimated the out-of-frame TCR alpha sharing seen in monozygotic twins. Conclusions relied on cross-sectional statistical analysis, not following the same donors.

A single record per CDR3 protein comes from TCRdb applying MiXCR to the 5' RACE reads. Of under 800,000 distinct CDR3 sequences in the sample, about 20% were seen once. Germline V gene lookup returns CDR1 DFQATT and CDR2 SNEGSKA (reference sequence). The length of the CDR3 is 13 residues. This clonotype was seen a handful of times. Its antigen is currently unknown. These records were also assigned to another study, of T cells expressing NK-cell markers. That work contributes: Beta-chain profiling covered CD3+CD56+NKG2C+, CD3+CD56+NKG2C- and CD3+CD56-NKG2C+ sorted subsets. One observes that, in several donors, these clonotypes were also the leading ones within the CD3+CD56-NKG2C+ fraction.

V is TRBV20-1 and J is TRBJ1-1; the D is unclear. Sequencing was performed on PBMCs. The receptor was derived from a young woman in good health. The CDR3 region is CSPWTAEVPEAFF. CDR3 nucleotide sequence: TGCAGCCCTTGGACGGCTGAAGTCCCTGAAGCTTTCTTT.